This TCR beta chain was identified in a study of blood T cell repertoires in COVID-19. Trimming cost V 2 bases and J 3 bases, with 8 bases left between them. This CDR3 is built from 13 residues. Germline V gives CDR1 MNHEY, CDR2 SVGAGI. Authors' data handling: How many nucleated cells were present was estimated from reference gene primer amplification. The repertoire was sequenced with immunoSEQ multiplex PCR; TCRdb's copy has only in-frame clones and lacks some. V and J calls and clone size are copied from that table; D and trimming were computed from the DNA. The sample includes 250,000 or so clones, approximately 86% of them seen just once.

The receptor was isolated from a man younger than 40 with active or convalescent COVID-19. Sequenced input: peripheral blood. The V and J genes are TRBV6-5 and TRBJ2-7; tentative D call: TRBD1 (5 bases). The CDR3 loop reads CASSYDSYYEQYF. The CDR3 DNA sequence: TGTGCCAGCAGTTACGACAGTTACTACGAGCAGTACTTC.